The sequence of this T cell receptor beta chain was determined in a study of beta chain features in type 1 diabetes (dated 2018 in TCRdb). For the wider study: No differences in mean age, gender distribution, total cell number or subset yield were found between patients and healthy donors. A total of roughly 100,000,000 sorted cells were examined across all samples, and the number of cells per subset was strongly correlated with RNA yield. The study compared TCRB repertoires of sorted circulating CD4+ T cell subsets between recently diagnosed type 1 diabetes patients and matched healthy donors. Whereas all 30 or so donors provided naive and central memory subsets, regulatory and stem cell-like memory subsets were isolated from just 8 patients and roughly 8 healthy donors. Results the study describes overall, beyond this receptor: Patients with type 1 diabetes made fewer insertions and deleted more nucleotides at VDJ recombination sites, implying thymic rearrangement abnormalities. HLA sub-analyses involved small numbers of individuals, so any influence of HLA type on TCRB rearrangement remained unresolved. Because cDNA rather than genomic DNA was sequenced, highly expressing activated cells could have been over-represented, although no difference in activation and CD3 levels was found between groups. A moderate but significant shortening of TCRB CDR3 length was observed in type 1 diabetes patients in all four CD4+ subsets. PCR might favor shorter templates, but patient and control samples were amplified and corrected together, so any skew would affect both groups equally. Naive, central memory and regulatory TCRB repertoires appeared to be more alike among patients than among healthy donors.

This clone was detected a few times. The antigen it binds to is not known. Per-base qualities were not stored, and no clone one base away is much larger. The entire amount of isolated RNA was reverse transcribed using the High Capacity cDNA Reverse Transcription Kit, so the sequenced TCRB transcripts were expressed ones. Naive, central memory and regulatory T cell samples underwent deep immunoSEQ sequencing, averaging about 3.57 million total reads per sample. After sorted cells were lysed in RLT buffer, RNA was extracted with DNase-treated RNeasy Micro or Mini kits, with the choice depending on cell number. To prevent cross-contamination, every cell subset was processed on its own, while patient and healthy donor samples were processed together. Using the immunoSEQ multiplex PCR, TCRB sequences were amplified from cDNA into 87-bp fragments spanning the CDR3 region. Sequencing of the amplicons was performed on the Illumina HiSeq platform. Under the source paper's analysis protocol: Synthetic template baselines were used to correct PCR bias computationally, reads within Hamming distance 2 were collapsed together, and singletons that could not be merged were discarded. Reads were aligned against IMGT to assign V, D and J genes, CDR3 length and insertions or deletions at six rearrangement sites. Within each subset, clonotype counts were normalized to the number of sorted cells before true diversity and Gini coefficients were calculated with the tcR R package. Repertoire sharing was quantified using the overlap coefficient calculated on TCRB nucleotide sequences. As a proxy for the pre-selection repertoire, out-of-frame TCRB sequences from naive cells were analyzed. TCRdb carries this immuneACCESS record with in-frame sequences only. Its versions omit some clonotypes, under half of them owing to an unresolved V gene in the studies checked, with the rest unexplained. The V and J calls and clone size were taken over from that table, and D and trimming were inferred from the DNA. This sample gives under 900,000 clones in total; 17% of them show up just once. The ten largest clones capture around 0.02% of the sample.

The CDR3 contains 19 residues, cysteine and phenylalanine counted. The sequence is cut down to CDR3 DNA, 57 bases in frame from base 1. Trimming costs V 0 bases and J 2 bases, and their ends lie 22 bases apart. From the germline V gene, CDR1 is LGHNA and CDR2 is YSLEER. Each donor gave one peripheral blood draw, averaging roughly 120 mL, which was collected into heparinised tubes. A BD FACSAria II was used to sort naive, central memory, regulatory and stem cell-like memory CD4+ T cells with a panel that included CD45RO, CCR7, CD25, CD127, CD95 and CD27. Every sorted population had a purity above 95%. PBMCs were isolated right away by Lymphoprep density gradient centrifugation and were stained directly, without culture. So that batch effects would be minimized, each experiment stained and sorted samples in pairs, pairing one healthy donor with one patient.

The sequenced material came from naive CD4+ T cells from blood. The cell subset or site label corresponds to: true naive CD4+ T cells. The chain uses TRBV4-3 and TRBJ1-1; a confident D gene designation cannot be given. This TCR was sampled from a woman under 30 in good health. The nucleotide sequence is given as TGCGCCAGCAGCCAAGAACACCTCTCACGGCTGGGCCCTAACACTGAAGCTTTCTTT. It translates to CASSQEHLSRLGPNTEAFF.